Following are 14 T cell receptor beta chains from one sample sequenced in a study of T cell repertoires in cytomegalovirus infection. For these TCRs, the target antigens are not known. TCRdb re-called the reads with MiXCR, one entry per CDR3 protein. Of roughly 180,000 distinct CDR3 sequences listed, about 20% were seen once; the top ten hold around a quarter. Sequences were derived from CD8+ T cells from cultured PBMCs, sampled from culture after CMV antigen stimulation. Receptors originate from a human donor in good health (CMV status not recorded). Some clones in this sample may be carry-over from other donors' samples.

This clonotype was recorded a few times. V is TRBV7-8 and J is TRBJ2-1, with TRBD2 identical over 9 bases. The trim removed 4 bases at V and 5 bases at J, leaving 15 bases unmatched. CDR1 is SGHVS and CDR2 is FQNEAQ in the germline V gene. The CDR3 runs 18 residues. CDR3: CASSSLLGGGGENNEQFF. Written as DNA, the CDR3 is TGTGCCAGCAGCTCCCTCCTGGGTGGCGGGGGGGAAAACAATGAGCAGTTCTTC. Using reference TRBV7-8 and TRBJ2-1 for the parts outside the CDR3, the full variable domain is GAGVSQSPRYKVAKRGQDVALRCDPISGHVSLFWYQQALGQGPEFLTYFQNEAQLDKSGLPSDRFFAERPEGSVSTLKIQRTQQEDSAVYLCASSSLLGGGGENNEQFFGPGTRLTVL.

This clonotype was counted at least ten times. The chain is built from TRBV10-3 and TRBJ1-3; D uncertain. This CDR3 has 13 amino acids. Deletions cut 2 bases from V and 5 bases from J, with 7 bases between. The germline gives CDR1 ENHRY, CDR2 SYGVKD. This CDR3 is CAISEEKRNTIYF. As DNA, the CDR3 is TGTGCCATCAGTGAGGAGAAGAGAAACACCATATATTTT.

The chain has TRBV7-8 and TRBJ2-5; D is ambiguous. The germline V gene has CDR1 SGHVS and CDR2 FQNEAQ. Trimming pared 1 base from V and 5 bases from J, leaving 17 bases between. The CDR3 consists of 16 residues. Here the CDR3 reads CASSLVTEQSGETQYF. Here the CDR3 DNA reads TGTGCCAGCAGCTTAGTAACTGAACAGTCGGGCGAGACCCAGTACTTC.

There are many counts of this clonotype. The chain couples TRBV7-9 to TRBJ2-1; no clear D gene. Germline values: CDR1 SEHNR, CDR2 FQNEAQ (reference sequence). This CDR3 spans 14 amino acids. With 5 bases removed from V and 9 bases from J, the gap between germline ends came to 17 bases. The CDR3 sequence: CASSPPGFTGEQFF. CDR3 nucleotides: TGTGCCAGCAGCCCCCCGGGCTTCACGGGTGAGCAGTTCTTC. Supplemented by reference TRBV7-9 and TRBJ2-1, the full variable domain reads DTGVSQNPRHKITKRGQNVTFRCDPISEHNRLYWYRQTLGQGPEFLTYFQNEAQLEKSRLLSDRFSAERPKGSFSTLEIQRTEQGDSAMYLCASSPPGFTGEQFFGPGTRLTVL.

This clonotype was seen ten or more times. V is TRBV11-2 and J is TRBJ1-5, with 9 bases matching TRBD1. CDR3 length equals 15 residues. The V and J ends lost 4 bases and 5 bases, in that order; junction bases with no gene match: 6. Germline assignment: CDR1 SGHAT and CDR2 FQNNGV. The CDR3 sequence: CASSSSTGGHQPQHF. CDR3 sequence (DNA): TGTGCCAGCAGCTCCTCGACAGGGGGGCATCAGCCCCAGCATTTT.

The chain links TRBV9 to TRBJ2-7; TRBD2 might be the D (5 bases). This CDR3 comprises 14 residues. Trimming left V 2 bases short and J 2 bases short, with 11 bases between. Germline values: CDR1 SGDLS, CDR2 YYNGEE. CDR3 protein: CASSVTDGTYEQYF. CDR3 sequence (DNA): TGTGCCAGCAGCGTGACGGACGGGACCTACGAGCAGTACTTC.

This clonotype was seen a handful of times. The genes are TRBV5-6 and TRBJ1-2, with D maybe TRBD1 (5 bases). This CDR3 region has 16 residues. V lost 2 bases and J lost 0, with 14 bases in between. Germline V lookup: CDR1 SGHDT, CDR2 YYEEEE. CDR3 nucleotides: TGTGCCAGCAGCTTTGGGGCCAGGGAAGCTAACTATGGCTACACCTTC. The encoded protein is CASSFGAREANYGYTF.

The chain uses TRBV7-6 and TRBJ2-5; D perhaps matches TRBD1 (5 bases). CDR3 length equals 14 residues. Germline V lookup: CDR1 SGHVS, CDR2 FNYEAQ. The V end lost 6 bases, the J end lost 2 bases, and 13 bases lay between the germline ends. CDR3 loop: CASRETDIQETQYF. The CDR3 nucleotides are TGTGCCAGCAGGGAAACGGACATACAAGAGACCCAGTACTTC.

This clonotype was counted between two and nine times. The genes are TRBV2 and TRBJ2-7; 10 bases map to TRBD2. Germline V gene lookup returns CDR1 SNHLY and CDR2 FYNNEI. This CDR3 has 15 amino acids. V was pared by 5 bases and J by 1 base, with 5 bases of the junction left unmatched. The CDR3 coding sequence is TGTGCCAGCAGTCAAATAGCGGGGGGATCCTACGAGCAGTACTTC. It is translated as CASSQIAGGSYEQYF.

This clonotype was observed at least ten times. The V and J genes are TRBV11-2 and TRBJ2-7; D perhaps matches TRBD1 (5 bases). Trimming removed 4 bases at V and 4 bases at J, with 14 bases between. CDR3 length equals 14 residues. CDR1 and CDR2 (germline): SGHAT, FQNNGV. The CDR3 coding sequence is TGTGCCAGCAGCTGGCACCAGGGTTCGTACGAGCAGTACTTC. Protein: CASSWHQGSYEQYF.

The V call is TRBV24-1, the J call TRBJ2-1; the match to TRBD1 covers 8 bases. The CDR3 has 18 residues. Germline CDR1 and CDR2: KGHDR and SFDVKD. V shed 1 base, J shed 4 bases, and the junction held 11 bases outside the gene matches. In DNA, the CDR3 is TGTGCCACCAGTGATTTCTGGGGAGGACAGGGAGCATACAATGAGCAGTTCTTC. Its protein product is CATSDFWGGQGAYNEQFF.

In this sample, this clonotype turned up a few times. This rearrangement joins TRBV7-8 to TRBJ2-5, with 7 nucleotides matching TRBD2. The length of the CDR3 is 17 residues. Germline CDR1 reads SGHVS; CDR2 reads FQNEAQ. J lost 2 bases, V lost 5 bases, and 14 bases had no gene match. CDR3 in DNA: TGTGCCAGCAGCCCAAGGGCGTCGGCTAGCGGACAAGAGACCCAGTACTTC. The encoded protein is CASSPRASASGQETQYF.

This chain links TRBV4-1 with TRBJ1-3; no definite D call. Germline values: CDR1 MGHRA, CDR2 YSYEKL. The CDR3 extends over 13 amino acids. Trimming removed 1 base at V and 3 bases at J, with 4 bases between. Here the CDR3 reads CASSQANGNTIYF. CDR3 nucleotides: TGCGCCAGCAGCCAAGCGAATGGAAACACCATATATTTT.

This chain links TRBV7-2 with TRBJ2-3, with 8 bases lining up with TRBD2. V shed 1 base, J shed 2 bases, and the junction held 8 bases outside the gene matches. Germline V lookup: CDR1 SGHTA, CDR2 FQGNSA. The CDR3 sequence is 17 residues long. CDR3 sequence: CASSLGYQRGNTDTQYF. CDR3 DNA sequence: TGTGCCAGCAGCTTAGGTTACCAGCGGGGGAACACAGATACGCAGTATTTT. The entire variable domain, with the rest obtained from reference TRBV7-2 and TRBJ2-3, is as follows: GAGVSQSPSNKVTEKGKDVELRCDPISGHTALYWYRQSLGQGLEFLIYFQGNSAPDKSGLPSDRFSAERTGGSVSTLTIQRTQQEDSAVYLCASSLGYQRGNTDTQYFGPGTRLTVL.